One sample yielded the 21 T cell receptor beta chains listed below, sequenced in a study of blood T cell repertoires in COVID-19. Using immunoSEQ multiplex PCR, the repertoire was profiled, and TCRdb retains in-frame clones only, with some absent. The sample records some 160,000 clones, around four fifths being singletons. The specimen sequenced was peripheral blood. All receptors come from an older man who had recovered from COVID-19.

The chain employs TRBV7-2 and TRBJ2-1; possibly TRBD1 for D (6 bases). The CDR3 is 17 residues long. The germline CDR1 and CDR2 sequences are SGHTA and FQGNSA. V was trimmed by 7 bases and J by 3 bases, leaving 22 bases between them. CDR3 nucleotides: TGTGCCAGCACCCTTAGACCTGACAGGCTTGACTACAATGAGCAGTTCTTC. Translating gives CASTLRPDRLDYNEQFF.

CDR3 region: CASSNWGRLAGGREQYF. In DNA, the CDR3 is TGTGCCAGCAGCAATTGGGGGAGACTGGCGGGAGGGAGGGAGCAGTACTTC. This rearrangement joins TRBV5-6 to TRBJ2-7; TRBD2 agrees at 9 bases. In germline, CDR1 is SGHDT, CDR2 YYEEEE. V was pared by 4 bases and J by 7 bases, with 18 bases of the junction left unmatched. The CDR3 runs 17 residues.

This rearrangement joins TRBV3-1 (or the pseudogene TRBV3-2) to TRBJ2-7; D is unresolved. Deletions cut 3 bases from V and 5 bases from J, with 11 bases between. The CDR3 covers 13 residues. Looked up from germline, CDR1 is LGHDT and CDR2 is YNNKEL (reference sequence). CDR3 protein: CASSQAGVNEQYF. Written as DNA, the CDR3 is TGTGCCAGCAGCCAGGCCGGAGTGAACGAGCAGTACTTC.

This sequence joins TRBV24-1 and TRBJ1-2; perhaps TRBD1 as D (6 bases). The CDR3 runs 14 residues. V lost 5 bases and J 2 bases, leaving 11 bases between the germline ends. The V gene's germline CDR1 is KGHDR and CDR2 SFDVKD. The CDR3 DNA is TGTGCCACCAGTGCGCAGGGGCTAAACTATGGCTACACCTTC. The encoded protein is CATSAQGLNYGYTF.

The CDR3 loop is CASSAGGSLEDQPQHF. DNA of the CDR3: TGTGCCAGCAGCGCCGGGGGGTCTCTCGAGGATCAGCCCCAGCATTTT. The rearrangement uses TRBV9 and TRBJ1-5; weak D call: TRBD1 (5 bases). The CDR3 runs 16 residues. The V end lost 3 bases, the J end lost 5 bases, and 18 bases lay between the germline ends. Looked up from germline, CDR1 is SGDLS and CDR2 is YYNGEE.

The chain uses TRBV11-3 and TRBJ2-7, with 11 bases that match TRBD2. The trim removed 5 bases at V and 4 bases at J, leaving 10 bases unmatched. CDR1 is SGHNT and CDR2 is YENEEA in the germline V gene. This CDR3 has 16 residues. The CDR3 DNA sequence: TGTGCCAGCAGCCCTAATGCACTAGCGGGAGAGTACGAGCAGTACTTC. As protein: CASSPNALAGEYEQYF.

Of note for this clone: The sample carries other DNA sequences with the same CDR3. The chain is built from TRBV18 and TRBJ2-1; 10 nucleotides line up with TRBD2. V shed 1 base and J 3 bases; nucleotides not matched to a gene: 3. Germline assignment: CDR1 KGHSH and CDR2 LQKENI. This CDR3 has 16 amino acids. CDR3 in DNA: TGTGCCAGCTCACCACGGACTAGCGGCCTCTACAATGAGCAGTTCTTC. Its translation: CASSPRTSGLYNEQFF.

The rearrangement joins TRBV27 to TRBJ1-6; 7 nucleotides line up with TRBD1. Germline CDR1 reads MNHEY; CDR2 reads SMNVEV (reference sequence). The CDR3 is 14 residues long. V lost 0 bases and J lost 10; bases outside the gene matches: 3. CDR3 in DNA: TGTGCCAGCAGTTTATCGATAGGGGGCTCACCCCTCCACTTT. As protein: CASSLSIGGSPLHF.

Only a few counts were recorded for this clone. V usage is TRBV4-2 and J usage is TRBJ2-1, with a weak D call TRBD2 (6 bases). Between the trimmed V and J ends, which lost 0 bases and 0 bases, there was a span of 15 bases. CDR1 is LGHNA, CDR2 YNFKEQ, per germline. CDR3 length: 18 amino acids. The CDR3 DNA reads as TGTGCCAGCAGCCAAGATCTCTGGCGGGGACGCTCCTACAATGAGCAGTTCTTC. This sequence encodes CASSQDLWRGRSYNEQFF.

This chain links TRBV7-2 with TRBJ2-7; 8 nucleotides agree with TRBD1. There are 14 residues in the CDR3. V lost 1 base to trimming and J lost 3 bases; unmatched junction nucleotides: 2. Germline V gene sequence: CDR1 SGHTA, CDR2 FQGNSA. DNA of the CDR3: TGTGCCAGCAGCTTAGGACAGGGGATCTACGAGCAGTACTTC. Translation gives CASSLGQGIYEQYF. The full variable domain, completed using reference TRBV7-2 and TRBJ2-7, is GAGVSQSPSNKVTEKGKDVELRCDPISGHTALYWYRQSLGQGLEFLIYFQGNSAPDKSGLPSDRFSAERTGGSVSTLTIQRTQQEDSAVYLCASSLGQGIYEQYFGPGTRLTVT.

The chain carries TRBV6-1 and TRBJ1-1; 7 nucleotides align to TRBD1. The CDR3 has 14 residues. Germline assignment: CDR1 MNHNS and CDR2 SASEGT. V lost 2 bases to trimming and J lost 11 bases; unmatched junction nucleotides: 11. The CDR3 DNA is TGTGCCAGCAGTGAAAGGACAGGCCGTCCTAGGGCTTTCTTT. It encodes CASSERTGRPRAFF.

The gene calls are TRBV7-9 and TRBJ1-6; possible D gene TRBD1, 6 bases. CDR1 and CDR2 (germline): SEHNR, FQNEAQ (reference sequence). V shed 9 bases and J shed 6 bases, with 12 bases lying between them. CDR3 length: 13 residues. This CDR3 is CASQTDSNSPLHF. CDR3 nucleotides: TGTGCCAGTCAGACGGACAGTAATTCACCCCTCCACTTT.

V usage is TRBV2 and J usage is TRBJ1-5; 7 nucleotides match TRBD1. The CDR3 totals 13 residues. J gave up 7 bases and V 6 bases, and 6 bases lay outside the gene matches. Germline V gene lookup returns CDR1 SNHLY and CDR2 FYNNEI. CDR3 protein: CASSKDRAQPQHF. CDR3 bases: TGTGCCAGCAGCAAAGACAGGGCGCAGCCCCAGCATTTT.

The chain recombines TRBV5-1 with TRBJ2-2, with 12 bases lining up with TRBD2. Looked up from germline, CDR1 is SGHRS and CDR2 is YFSETQ. Trimming at V came to 1 base and at J to 0 bases, leaving 4 bases not matched to a gene. The CDR3 sequence is 18 residues long. DNA for the CDR3: TGCGCCAGCAGCTTGTTGCTAGCGGGAGGGACGAACACCGGGGAGCTGTTTTTT. It translates to CASSLLLAGGTNTGELFF. Using reference TRBV5-1 and TRBJ2-2 for the parts outside the CDR3, the full variable domain is KAGVTQTPRYLIKTRGQQVTLSCSPISGHRSVSWYQQTPGQGLQFLFEYFSETQRNKGNFPGRFSGRQFSNSRSEMNVSTLELGDSALYLCASSLLLAGGTNTGELFFGEGSRLTVL.

This chain uses TRBV19 with TRBJ2-2, with TRBD1 matching over 9 bases. Germline V gene sequence: CDR1 LNHDA, CDR2 SQIVND (reference sequence). This CDR3 has 15 residues. V gave up 5 bases and J gave up 6 bases; unmatched junction bases: 7. The CDR3 coding sequence is TGTGCCAGTAGTTTAGGGACAGGGATACCCGGGGAGCTGTTTTTT. Translation: CASSLGTGIPGELFF. Complete variable domain (other parts from reference TRBV19 and TRBJ2-2): DGGITQSPKYLFRKEGQNVTLSCEQNLNHDAMYWYRQDPGQGLRLIYYSQIVNDFQKGDIAEGYSVSREKKESFPLTVTSAQKNPTAFYLCASSLGTGIPGELFFGEGSRLTVL.

This clone was detected ten times or more. J is TRBJ2-5 and V is TRBV3-1 (or the pseudogene TRBV3-2), with 8 bases that match TRBD2. Trimming removed 4 bases from V and 5 bases from J; junction bases left unmatched: 9. CDR1 and CDR2 from the germline V gene are LGHDT and YNNKEL (reference sequence). This CDR3 comprises 15 residues. For the CDR3, the DNA is TGTGCCAGCAGCCCCCTCGGGAGGGGAGGTGAGACCCAGTACTTC. Translated, it gives CASSPLGRGGETQYF.

The V gene is TRBV18, the J gene TRBJ2-7, with 13 positions matching TRBD2. This CDR3 is 16 amino acids long. V lost 2 bases to trimming and J lost 2 bases; unmatched junction nucleotides: 3. CDR1 KGHSH and CDR2 LQKENI come from the germline V gene. The CDR3 DNA reads TGTGCCAGCTCACCATCCGGGACTAGCGGGACCTACGAGCAGTACTTC. This sequence encodes CASSPSGTSGTYEQYF.

The chain carries TRBV2 and TRBJ1-1; D is uncertain. V gave up 3 bases and J gave up 1 base, with 18 bases separating them. CDR1 SNHLY and CDR2 FYNNEI come from the germline V gene. The CDR3 is 17 residues long. CDR3 coding DNA: TGTGCCAGCAGTGATGGAACGGGGTACCGGGAGAACACTGAAGCTTTCTTT. Amino acid sequence: CASSDGTGYRENTEAFF.

The CDR3 coding sequence is TGTGCCAGCACCCTTGAGCTGAGCTCTGGGGCCAACGTCCTGACTTTC. Translating it yields CASTLELSSGANVLTF. V usage is TRBV5-5 and J usage is TRBJ2-6; no clear D. Germline CDR1 is SGHKS and CDR2 is YYEKEE (reference sequence). V was shortened by 6 bases and J by 0 bases, with 13 bases between the two germline ends. The CDR3 loop spans 16 amino acids. The full variable domain, with the rest looked up from reference TRBV5-5 and TRBJ2-6, is DAGVTQSPTHLIKTRGQQVTLRCSPISGHKSVSWYQQVLGQGPQFIFQYYEKEERGRGNFPDRFSARQFPNYSSELNVNALLLGDSALYLCASTLELSSGANVLTFGAGSRLTVL.

This chain uses TRBV28 with TRBJ2-7, with 11 bases that match TRBD2. Germline CDR1 and CDR2: MDHEN and SYDVKM. The CDR3 sequence is 16 residues long. The trim removed 4 bases at V and 4 bases at J, leaving 9 bases unmatched. The CDR3 region is CASSSNSGRAGYEQYF. As DNA, the CDR3 is TGTGCCAGCAGTTCTAATAGCGGGAGGGCCGGGTACGAGCAGTACTTC.

The V and J genes are TRBV28 and TRBJ2-5, with a weak D call TRBD2 (6 bases). The length of the CDR3 is 14 residues. Trimming removed 4 bases at V and 2 bases at J, with 11 bases between. Germline CDR1 MDHEN, CDR2 SYDVKM. The CDR3 loop reads CASSSPGAQETQYF. For the CDR3, the DNA is TGTGCCAGCAGTTCGCCGGGAGCTCAAGAGACCCAGTACTTC. The full variable domain, its missing parts supplied by reference TRBV28 and TRBJ2-5, is DVKVTQSSRYLVKRTGEKVFLECVQDMDHENMFWYRQDPGLGLRLIYFSYDVKMKEKGDIPEGYSVSREKKERFSLILESASTNQTSMYLCASSSPGAQETQYFGPGTRLLVL.